The 25 T cell receptor beta chains below all came from one sample that was sequenced in a study of cytomegalovirus exposure and HLA in healthy donors. Primers: 60 Vbeta forward and 13 Jbeta reverse. TCRdb's copy holds only in-frame clones and misses some; the assay was immunoSEQ multiplex PCR. The sample contains around 140,000 clones, 80% of which appear only once. The material sequenced was PBMCs. The receptors come from a man in his forties in good health and CMV-seronegative.

CDR3 residues: CASSVSESTNTEAFF. Written as DNA, the CDR3 is TGTGCCAGCAGCGTGTCTGAGAGCACGAACACTGAAGCTTTCTTT. This rearrangement joins TRBV9 to TRBJ1-1; no definite D call. Trimming took 2 bases from V and 1 from J, leaving 12 bases between them. The germline V gene has CDR1 SGDLS and CDR2 YYNGEE. The CDR3 runs 15 residues.

The rearrangement joins TRBV5-1 to TRBJ2-7, with D possibly being TRBD1 (6 bases). Germline CDR1 is SGHRS and CDR2 is YFSETQ. V lost 0 bases, J lost 12 bases, and 25 bases lay in between. The CDR3 consists of 16 residues. The CDR3, as DNA: TGCGCCAGCAGCTTGGATATAGGTGGTGGACAGCCGCCTCCGTACTTC. It specifies CASSLDIGGGQPPPYF.

This clone was detected only a few times. The chain uses TRBV5-5 and TRBJ1-2, with D hard to call. CDR3 length: 14 amino acids. In germline, CDR1 is SGHKS, CDR2 YYEKEE (reference sequence). Trimming took off 5 bases at V and 2 bases at J, with 13 bases between the two ends. The CDR3 nucleotides are TGTGCCAGCAGAACCTCTCCGGGAAACTATGGCTACACCTTC. It specifies CASRTSPGNYGYTF.

The chain employs TRBV5-1 and TRBJ1-5, with D uncertain. V lost 3 bases, J lost 2 bases, and 12 bases lay in between. The CDR3 covers 15 residues. Per the germline V gene, CDR1 is SGHRS and CDR2 is YFSETQ. CDR3 residues: CASSSGIGRNQPQHF. In nucleotides, the CDR3 is TGCGCCAGCAGCTCGGGGATAGGGCGCAATCAGCCCCAGCATTTT.

The rearrangement links TRBV7-2 to TRBJ1-3; perhaps TRBD1 as D (6 bases). Germline CDR1 and CDR2: SGHTA and FQGNSA. CDR3 size: 17 residues. V was clipped by 4 bases and J by 2 bases, with 18 bases between them. The CDR3 nucleotides read TGTGCCAGCAGCTCACAGGGCCCCGTAAGGCCTGGAAACACCATATATTTT. It specifies CASSSQGPVRPGNTIYF.

V is TRBV5-1 and J is TRBJ2-7; D not certain. Looked up from germline, CDR1 is SGHRS and CDR2 is YFSETQ. V lost 0 bases, J lost 6 bases, and 16 bases lay in between. There are 15 residues in the CDR3. CDR3 nucleotides: TGCGCCAGCAGCTTGGAGAGGATTTCCTTGGGCGAGCAGTACTTC. It is translated as CASSLERISLGEQYF.

The J gene is TRBJ1-1, the V gene TRBV9; maybe TRBD1 (5 bases). The germline CDR1 and CDR2 sequences are SGDLS and YYNGEE. The CDR3 totals 15 residues. V was clipped by 5 bases and J by 3 bases, with 17 bases between them. CDR3 protein: CASREGSRGDTEAFF. As DNA, the CDR3 is TGTGCCAGCAGGGAGGGTTCCAGAGGGGACACTGAAGCTTTCTTT.

V and J are TRBV19 and TRBJ2-3, with D perhaps matching TRBD1 (6 bases). The germline CDR1 and CDR2 sequences are LNHDA and SQIVND (reference sequence). The CDR3 contains 18 residues. V lost 6 bases, J lost 0 bases, and 22 bases lay in between. The CDR3, as DNA: TGTGCCAGTAGGTCCCAGGGGAAAGGGAAACCTAGCACAGATACGCAGTATTTT. Translation: CASRSQGKGKPSTDTQYF.

In its sample, this clone was seen once. The rearrangement joins TRBV5-1 to TRBJ2-7; 15 nucleotides line up with TRBD2. Germline-derived CDR1 and CDR2 are SGHRS and YFSETQ. With V trimmed by 3 bases and J by 4 bases, 8 bases remained unmatched. The CDR3 has 17 amino acids. The DNA for the CDR3 is TGCGCCAGCAGCTCTGGACTAGCGGGGGGGCTGGCGTACGAGCAGTACTTC. Amino acids: CASSSGLAGGLAYEQYF.

The chain carries TRBV10-3 and TRBJ1-1; maybe TRBD1 (6 bases). Trimming cost V 2 bases and J 2 bases, with 15 bases left between them. The CDR3 extends over 16 amino acids. CDR1 is ENHRY, CDR2 SYGVKD, per germline. The CDR3 sequence: CAISEHAGGLNTEAFF. CDR3 nucleotides: TGTGCCATCAGTGAGCACGCGGGGGGGCTAAACACTGAAGCTTTCTTT.

The chain joins TRBV12-5 to TRBJ2-1; 8 bases line up with TRBD1. From germline, CDR1 is LGHNT and CDR2 FRNRAP. The junction had 10 bases not matched to a gene; V was cut back by 4 bases and J by 2 bases. The CDR3 covers 17 residues. CDR3 sequence: CASGSPQGTGPYNEQFF. The CDR3 nucleotides are TGTGCTAGTGGTTCCCCCCAGGGGACAGGTCCCTACAATGAGCAGTTCTTC.

This clone was seen a single time. This rearrangement joins TRBV5-1 to TRBJ2-2; the D gene is possibly TRBD2 (6 bases). Trimming shortened V by 4 bases and J by 1 base, and 11 bases separated the two germline ends. The CDR3 is 15 amino acids. Germline values: CDR1 SGHRS, CDR2 YFSETQ. CDR3 amino acids: CASSPGLQNTGELFF. The CDR3 DNA follows: TGCGCCAGCAGCCCGGGACTGCAGAACACCGGGGAGCTGTTTTTT.

The CDR3 protein is CASSVGEGASYGYTF. The DNA for the CDR3 is TGTGCCAGCAGCGTAGGCGAGGGGGCCAGCTATGGCTACACCTTC. The chain employs TRBV9 and TRBJ1-2, with TRBD1 identical over 7 bases. The germline V gene has CDR1 SGDLS and CDR2 YYNGEE. CDR3 length: 15 amino acids. After removal of 0 bases from V and 4 bases from J, the junction contained 6 bases not matched to a gene.

The rearrangement joins TRBV11-2 to TRBJ2-7; tentatively, D is TRBD2 (5 bases). V shed 1 base and J shed 3 bases, with 10 bases lying between them. This CDR3 has 14 amino acids. Looked up from germline, CDR1 is SGHAT and CDR2 is FQNNGV. The CDR3 nucleotides are TGTGCCAGCAGCTTAGGTATAGCGAACTACGAGCAGTACTTC. Residues: CASSLGIANYEQYF.

The chain combines TRBV5-4 with TRBJ1-1, with D perhaps matching TRBD1 (5 bases). Germline values: CDR1 SGHNT, CDR2 YYREEE (reference sequence). The V end lost 2 bases, the J end lost 0 bases, and 17 bases lay between the germline ends. There are 17 residues in the CDR3. In DNA, the CDR3 is TGTGCCAGCAGCTTTTTCGACAGCCAGAGCATGAACACTGAAGCTTTCTTT. It specifies CASSFFDSQSMNTEAFF.

J is TRBJ2-7 and V is TRBV7-2, with D hard to call. The CDR3 spans 12 residues. Germline assignment: CDR1 SGHTA and CDR2 FQGNSA. V dropped 7 bases and J dropped 6 bases, with 13 bases sitting between them. CDR3 coding DNA: TGTGCCAGCACCCCTGCTAAGTTCGAGCAGTACTTC. Encoded protein: CASTPAKFEQYF.

This chain links TRBV6-1 with TRBJ1-1; 8 bases agree with TRBD1. The trim removed 10 bases at V and 1 base at J, leaving 8 bases unmatched. CDR1 is MNHNS and CDR2 is SASEGT in the germline V gene. This CDR3 comprises 14 residues. The DNA for the CDR3 is TGTGCCAACGTAGGGACAGGAAAGAACACTGAAGCTTTCTTT. Translated: CANVGTGKNTEAFF.

The V call is TRBV7-7, the J call TRBJ1-2; D call uncertain. The germline gives CDR1 SSHAT, CDR2 FNYEAQ (reference sequence). The CDR3 length is 13 residues. Trimming took off 5 bases at V and 5 bases at J, with 12 bases between the two ends. The CDR3 loop reads CASSARREYGYTF. The CDR3 region has the DNA TGTGCCAGCAGCGCTAGAAGGGAGTATGGCTACACCTTC.

The rearrangement links TRBV29-1 to TRBJ2-7, with D maybe TRBD2 (5 bases). CDR3 length: 12 amino acids. Germline-derived CDR1 and CDR2 are SQVTM and ANQGSEA. V shed 8 bases and J shed 6 bases, with 17 bases lying between them. CDR3 in DNA: TGCAGCACCCCGGGAAAGAGTGGCGAGCAGTACTTC. This translates into CSTPGKSGEQYF.

V and J are TRBV7-2 and TRBJ1-2, with 7 bases that match TRBD1. The germline CDR1 and CDR2 sequences are SGHTA and FQGNSA. The CDR3 runs to 13 residues. Germline trimming cut 4 bases from V and 5 bases from J; bases unmatched to any gene: 4. In DNA form, the CDR3 reads TGTGCCAGCAGCTCTGACAGGGATTATGGCTACACCTTC. Its translation: CASSSDRDYGYTF.

The chain uses TRBV28 and TRBJ1-4, with 9 bases that match TRBD1. Germline V lookup: CDR1 MDHEN, CDR2 SYDVKM. This CDR3 spans 15 amino acids. Losses at the gene ends were 4 bases for V and 4 bases for J; bases not matched to a gene: 4. CDR3 nucleotides: TGTGCCAGCAGTTCCGCGGGACAGGGTAATGAAAAACTGTTTTTT. It specifies CASSSAGQGNEKLFF.

The chain recombines TRBV30 with TRBJ1-1, with a tentative D call TRBD1 (5 bases). Trimming cost V 3 bases and J 1 base, with 9 bases left between them. Per the germline V gene, CDR1 is GTSNPN and CDR2 is SVGIG (reference sequence). This CDR3 contains 13 residues. For the CDR3, the DNA is TGTGCCTGGAGGGGGCTACCGAACACTGAAGCTTTCTTT. Protein product: CAWRGLPNTEAFF.

The gene calls are TRBV2 and TRBJ1-5; D perhaps matches TRBD1 (5 bases). The CDR3 contains 13 residues. Germline-derived CDR1 and CDR2 are SNHLY and FYNNEI. Deletions cut 5 bases from V and 6 bases from J, with 11 bases between. The CDR3 is CASSMGGSQPQHF. The CDR3 region has the DNA TGTGCCAGCAGTATGGGGGGAAGTCAGCCCCAGCATTTT.

The J gene is TRBJ2-5, the V gene TRBV18, with 7 bases matching TRBD2. The CDR3 is 14 amino acids. V lost 6 bases to trimming and J lost 3 bases; unmatched junction nucleotides: 7. In germline, CDR1 is KGHSH, CDR2 LQKENI. The CDR3: CASSNRGVEETQYF. The DNA for the CDR3 is TGTGCCAGCTCGAACCGGGGGGTCGAAGAGACCCAGTACTTC.

The chain has TRBV5-1 and TRBJ2-7; no clear D. V was pared by 3 bases and J by 0 bases, with 7 bases between. Per the germline V gene, CDR1 is SGHRS and CDR2 is YFSETQ. The CDR3 is 13 amino acids. The CDR3 nucleotides read TGCGCCAGCAGCTCTACCCCCTCCTACGAGCAGTACTTC. Protein sequence: CASSSTPSYEQYF.